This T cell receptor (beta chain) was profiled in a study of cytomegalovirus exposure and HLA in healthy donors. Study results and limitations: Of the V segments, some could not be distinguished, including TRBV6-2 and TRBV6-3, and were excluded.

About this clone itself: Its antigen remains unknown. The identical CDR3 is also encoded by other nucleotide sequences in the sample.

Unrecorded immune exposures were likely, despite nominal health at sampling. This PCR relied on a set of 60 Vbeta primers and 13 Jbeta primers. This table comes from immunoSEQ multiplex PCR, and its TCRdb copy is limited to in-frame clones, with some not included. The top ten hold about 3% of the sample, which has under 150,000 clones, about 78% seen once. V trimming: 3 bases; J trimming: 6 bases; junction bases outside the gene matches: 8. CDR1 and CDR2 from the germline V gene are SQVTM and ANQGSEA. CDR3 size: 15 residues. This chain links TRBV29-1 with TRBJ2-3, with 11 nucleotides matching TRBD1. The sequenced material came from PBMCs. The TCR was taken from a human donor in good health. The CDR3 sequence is CSVDTGQGGLDTQYF. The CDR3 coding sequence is TGCAGCGTTGACACGGGACAGGGGGGTTTGGATACGCAGTATTTT.